This T cell receptor beta chain was identified during a study of blood T cell repertoires in COVID-19. Study information: The origin of the acute and convalescent COVID-19 samples was the United States, Italy and Spain. In each case, the material was cDNA or gDNA derived from T cells, B-cell-depleted T cells, or PBMCs.

The CDR3 has 13 amino acids. Germline values: CDR1 SGHTA, CDR2 FQGTGA. V trimming: 7 bases; J trimming: 9 bases; junction bases outside the gene matches: 12. Study processing details: Quantification of nucleated cells was approximated via reference gene primer amplification. The assay was immunoSEQ multiplex PCR, and TCRdb's table has in-frame clones only and misses some. That table supplies the V and J calls and clone size; D and trimming were determined from the DNA. Of fewer than 85,000 clones in the sample, approximately 83% are singletons; the top ten hold over 25%. The sequenced sample consisted of peripheral blood. This TCR was recovered from a human donor in a cohort sampled during active COVID-19. V gene TRBV7-3 combines with J gene TRBJ2-7; 7 bases fit TRBD1. CDR3 in amino acids: CASNSDRPLGQYF. As DNA, the CDR3 is TGTGCCAGCAACTCGGACAGGCCTCTCGGGCAGTACTTC. Based on the CDR3 plus reference TRBV7-3 and TRBJ2-7, the full variable domain is GAGVSQTPSNKVTEKGKYVELRCDPISGHTALYWYRQSLGQGPEFLIYFQGTGAADDSGLPNDRFFAVRPEGSVSTLKIQRTERGDSAVYLCASNSDRPLGQYFGPGTRLTVT.